Listed below are T cell receptor beta chains from one sample, sequenced in a study of post-analysis software for immune sequencing data. MiXCR, run by TCRdb on the PCR reads, gives a single entry per CDR3 protein. Seen here are more than 500,000 distinct CDR3 sequences, around 36% observed once, and the top ten hold approximately 6%. The material sequenced was blood. All receptors come from a girl aged 2-17 years with multiple sclerosis. Both conserved end residues are part of each CDR3. The D gene is left open where the match is weak. Some rows have no size entry. The others give once, few or many, or a class for an expanded clone.

abundance: -
v_gene: TRBV20-1
j_gene: TRBJ1-4
d_gene: -
CDR3aa: CSAKVGPGPGEKRFF
CDR3nt: TGCAGTGCTAAAGTGGGTCCGGGCCCGGGTGAAAAACGGTTTTTT

abundance: -
v_gene: TRBV20-1
j_gene: TRBJ2-1
d_gene: -
CDR3aa: CSASPGGYNEQFF
CDR3nt: TGCAGTGCTAGCCCGGGCGGCTACAATGAGCAGTTCTTC

abundance: -
v_gene: TRBV7-2
j_gene: TRBJ1-1
d_gene: TRBD1
CDR3aa: CASSRQGPLNTEAFF
CDR3nt: TGTGCCAGCAGCCGACAGGGGCCCTTGAACACTGAAGCTTTCTTT

abundance: few
v_gene: TRBV7-7
j_gene: TRBJ2-4
d_gene: TRBD1
CDR3aa: CASSIQGKQYF
CDR3nt: TGTGCTAGCAGCATACAGGGGAAGCAGTACTTC

abundance: -
v_gene: TRBV28
j_gene: TRBJ2-3
d_gene: -
CDR3aa: CAGSPWTDTNTDTQYF
CDR3nt: TGTGCCGGCAGTCCTTGGACAGATACAAACACAGATACGCAGTATTTT

abundance: -
v_gene: TRBV6-6
j_gene: TRBJ1-6
d_gene: -
CDR3aa: CASSYRGVNSPLHF
CDR3nt: TGTGCCAGCAGTTACAGGGGCGTAAATTCACCCCTCCACTTT

abundance: -
v_gene: TRBV7-8
j_gene: TRBJ2-7
d_gene: TRBD1
CDR3aa: CASSLDVWTGGFYEQYF
CDR3nt: TGTGCCAGCAGCTTAGATGTCTGGACAGGGGGGTTTTACGAGCAGTACTTC

abundance: few
v_gene: TRBV20-1
j_gene: TRBJ2-7
d_gene: TRBD2
CDR3aa: CSARDRGEGSYEQYF
CDR3nt: TGCAGTGCTAGAGATCGAGGGGAGGGGTCCTACGAGCAGTACTTC

abundance: few
v_gene: TRBV6-5
j_gene: TRBJ2-4
d_gene: TRBD2
CDR3aa: CASSYSSLAGGSKNIQYF
CDR3nt: TGTGCCAGCAGTTACTCGAGTCTAGCGGGGGGGTCCAAAAACATTCAGTACTTC

abundance: few
v_gene: TRBV27
j_gene: TRBJ1-2
d_gene: -
CDR3aa: CASSFLSSGQHYGYTF
CDR3nt: TGTGCCAGCAGTTTCTTGTCTTCTGGGCAGCACTATGGCTACACCTTC

abundance: -
v_gene: TRBV5-1
j_gene: TRBJ2-1
d_gene: TRBD2
CDR3aa: CASSPLGAGGSSYNEQFF
CDR3nt: TGCGCCAGCAGCCCCCTAGGAGCGGGGGGGAGCTCCTACAATGAGCAGTTCTTC

abundance: -
v_gene: TRBV18
j_gene: TRBJ2-7
d_gene: TRBD1
CDR3aa: CASSPNRDSEQYF
CDR3nt: TGTGCCAGCTCACCAAACCGGGACAGCGAGCAGTACTTC

abundance: -
v_gene: TRBV7-2
j_gene: TRBJ2-4
d_gene: -
CDR3aa: CASSLPGIAKNIQYF
CDR3nt: TGTGCCAGCAGCTTACCGGGCATAGCCAAAAACATTCAGTACTTC

abundance: once
v_gene: TRBV20-1
j_gene: TRBJ1-5
d_gene: TRBD1
CDR3aa: CSARPADRDNQPQHF
CDR3nt: TGCAGTGCTAGACCGGCGGACAGGGACAATCAGCCCCAGCATTTT

abundance: few
v_gene: TRBV5-1
j_gene: TRBJ2-6
d_gene: -
CDR3aa: CASSLRVGGANVLTF
CDR3nt: TGCGCCAGCAGCTTAAGGGTCGGTGGGGCCAACGTCCTGACTTTC

abundance: -
v_gene: TRBV10-3
j_gene: TRBJ2-5
d_gene: -
CDR3aa: CAISVADSYYNEQYF
CDR3nt: TGTGCCATCAGTGTGGCGGACAGCTACTACAATGAGCAGTACTTC

abundance: few
v_gene: TRBV15
j_gene: TRBJ2-7
d_gene: TRBD1
CDR3aa: CATSRGETGGRYEQYF
CDR3nt: TGTGCCACCAGCAGGGGGGAGACAGGGGGCCGGTACGAGCAGTACTTC

abundance: few
v_gene: TRBV14
j_gene: TRBJ2-1
d_gene: -
CDR3aa: CASSQAFAWDEQFF
CDR3nt: TGTGCCAGCAGCCAGGCATTCGCGTGGGATGAGCAGTTCTTC

abundance: few
v_gene: TRBV28
j_gene: TRBJ1-2
d_gene: -
CDR3aa: CASSSILGRNGYTF
CDR3nt: TGTGCCAGCAGTTCAATTCTGGGGAGAAATGGCTACACCTTC

abundance: few
v_gene: TRBV5-1
j_gene: TRBJ1-4
d_gene: TRBD1
CDR3aa: CASSWDRGSEKLFF
CDR3nt: TGCGCCAGCAGCTGGGACAGGGGGAGCGAAAAACTGTTTTTT

abundance: -
v_gene: TRBV7-9
j_gene: TRBJ1-1
d_gene: -
CDR3aa: CTSSLASLTEAFF
CDR3nt: TGTACCAGCAGCTTAGCGAGTCTTACTGAAGCTTTCTTT

abundance: -
v_gene: TRBV20-1
j_gene: TRBJ1-6
d_gene: -
CDR3aa: CSAARGLNSPLHF
CDR3nt: TGCAGTGCTGCCCGGGGGTTAAATTCACCCCTCCACTTT

abundance: -
v_gene: TRBV20-1
j_gene: TRBJ2-3
d_gene: -
CDR3aa: CSARTPYLEASTDTQYF
CDR3nt: TGCAGTGCTAGAACCCCTTACCTGGAGGCTTCAACAGATACGCAGTATTTT

abundance: -
v_gene: TRBV6-1
j_gene: TRBJ1-1
d_gene: TRBD1
CDR3aa: CASSEDRGGTEAFF
CDR3nt: TGTGCCAGCAGTGAAGACAGGGGGGGCACTGAAGCTTTCTTT

abundance: -
v_gene: TRBV11-2
j_gene: TRBJ2-7
d_gene: TRBD2
CDR3aa: CASSLVIPTSGGTFPYEQYF
CDR3nt: TGTGCCAGCAGCTTAGTGATCCCGACTAGCGGGGGGACCTTCCCCTACGAGCAGTACTTC

abundance: -
v_gene: TRBV20-1
j_gene: TRBJ2-1
d_gene: TRBD2
CDR3aa: CSAKGLAGNTYNEQFF
CDR3nt: TGCAGTGCTAAGGGACTAGCGGGGAATACCTACAATGAGCAGTTCTTC

abundance: -
v_gene: TRBV3-1
j_gene: TRBJ2-1
d_gene: -
CDR3aa: CASSHGEQFF
CDR3nt: TGTGCCAGCAGCCACGGTGAGCAGTTCTTC

abundance: few
v_gene: TRBV18
j_gene: TRBJ1-1
d_gene: TRBD1
CDR3aa: CASSPGQGVVEAFF
CDR3nt: TGTGCCAGCTCCCCCGGACAGGGGGTCGTTGAAGCTTTCTTT

abundance: -
v_gene: TRBV28
j_gene: TRBJ2-1
d_gene: TRBD2
CDR3aa: CASSLSRTSGALSSYNEQFF
CDR3nt: TGTGCCAGCAGTTTATCCCGGACTAGCGGGGCCCTAAGCTCCTACAATGAGCAGTTCTTC

abundance: -
v_gene: TRBV13
j_gene: TRBJ2-1
d_gene: -
CDR3aa: CASSPGTPSYNEQFF
CDR3nt: TGTGCCAGCAGCCCCGGGACTCCGTCCTACAATGAGCAGTTCTTC

abundance: few
v_gene: TRBV2
j_gene: TRBJ2-3
d_gene: -
CDR3aa: CASSEIATGSTDTQYF
CDR3nt: TGTGCCAGCAGTGAGATTGCGACGGGGAGCACAGATACGCAGTATTTT

abundance: many
v_gene: TRBV29-1
j_gene: TRBJ1-2
d_gene: TRBD1
CDR3aa: CSVTGTGDSNYGYTF
CDR3nt: TGCAGCGTTACCGGGACAGGGGATTCTAACTATGGCTACACCTTC

abundance: -
v_gene: TRBV5-1
j_gene: TRBJ2-3
d_gene: TRBD1
CDR3aa: CASSKRGQSTDTQYF
CDR3nt: TGCGCCAGCAGCAAGAGGGGGCAAAGCACAGATACGCAGTATTTT

abundance: few
v_gene: TRBV7-3
j_gene: TRBJ2-5
d_gene: -
CDR3aa: CASSLTGARETQYF
CDR3nt: TGTGCCAGCAGCTTAACGGGGGCCAGAGAGACCCAGTACTTC

abundance: -
v_gene: TRBV7-9
j_gene: TRBJ2-1
d_gene: -
CDR3aa: CASSFSLGPRGEQFF
CDR3nt: TGTGCCAGCAGTTTCTCGTTGGGACCGCGCGGTGAGCAGTTCTTC

abundance: -
v_gene: TRBV29-1
j_gene: TRBJ1-2
d_gene: -
CDR3aa: CSVSAPGDYGYTF
CDR3nt: TGCAGCGTCTCAGCCCCAGGGGACTATGGCTACACCTTC

abundance: -
v_gene: TRBV6-5
j_gene: TRBJ2-2
d_gene: -
CDR3aa: CASSYLGSPEYTGELFF
CDR3nt: TGTGCCAGCAGTTATCTAGGGTCACCGGAATACACCGGGGAGCTGTTTTTT

abundance: -
v_gene: TRBV20-1
j_gene: TRBJ2-5
d_gene: TRBD1
CDR3aa: CSAPDRDQETQYF
CDR3nt: TGCAGTGCACCGGACAGGGACCAAGAGACCCAGTACTTC

abundance: few
v_gene: TRBV10-3
j_gene: TRBJ1-2
d_gene: TRBD1
CDR3aa: CAISDGGDRSLRGYTF
CDR3nt: TGTGCCATCAGTGATGGGGGGGACAGGAGTTTGAGAGGCTACACCTTC

abundance: -
v_gene: TRBV20-1
j_gene: TRBJ2-5
d_gene: TRBD2
CDR3aa: CSARGLAGHQETQYF
CDR3nt: TGCAGTGCTAGAGGGTTAGCGGGCCACCAAGAGACCCAGTACTTC

abundance: few
v_gene: TRBV6-1
j_gene: TRBJ1-5
d_gene: TRBD1
CDR3aa: CASSASGGLSNQPQHF
CDR3nt: TGTGCCAGCAGTGCCTCAGGGGGCCTTAGCAATCAGCCCCAGCATTTT

abundance: few
v_gene: TRBV5-1
j_gene: TRBJ2-7
d_gene: -
CDR3aa: CASSLGPQAFGYEQYF
CDR3nt: TGCGCCAGCAGCTTGGGGCCCCAGGCATTCGGTTACGAGCAGTACTTC

abundance: -
v_gene: TRBV6-5
j_gene: TRBJ2-5
d_gene: -
CDR3aa: CASSYSGAQETQYF
CDR3nt: TGTGCCAGCAGTTACTCTGGCGCTCAAGAGACCCAGTACTTC

abundance: -
v_gene: TRBV6-1
j_gene: TRBJ1-5
d_gene: -
CDR3aa: CASRAPNGQPQHF
CDR3nt: TGTGCCAGCAGAGCCCCTAACGGTCAGCCCCAGCATTTT

abundance: -
v_gene: TRBV14
j_gene: TRBJ2-7
d_gene: -
CDR3aa: CASSQESSFYEQYF
CDR3nt: TGTGCCAGCAGCCAAGAAAGCTCCTTCTACGAGCAGTACTTC

abundance: -
v_gene: TRBV6-5
j_gene: TRBJ2-5
d_gene: TRBD2
CDR3aa: CASSYSSGLRGGGTQYF
CDR3nt: TGTGCCAGCAGTTACTCCTCGGGACTACGGGGTGGAGGGACCCAGTACTTC

abundance: -
v_gene: TRBV15
j_gene: TRBJ1-2
d_gene: -
CDR3aa: CATSRGAQGGSYTF
CDR3nt: TGTGCCACCAGCAGAGGAGCCCAAGGGGGGAGCTACACCTTC

abundance: -
v_gene: TRBV4-3
j_gene: TRBJ2-6
d_gene: -
CDR3aa: CASSREVGSGANVRTF
CDR3nt: -

abundance: few
v_gene: TRBV7-9
j_gene: TRBJ1-1
d_gene: -
CDR3aa: CGDPETNTEAFF
CDR3nt: TGTGGCGACCCAGAGACGAACACTGAAGCTTTCTTT

abundance: -
v_gene: TRBV21-1
j_gene: TRBJ2-7
d_gene: -
CDR3aa: CASSAYSKGTGYEQYF
CDR3nt: TGTGCCAGCAGCGCGTATTCTAAGGGTACAGGCTACGAGCAGTACTTC

abundance: -
v_gene: TRBV9
j_gene: TRBJ1-4
d_gene: -
CDR3aa: CASSASRTGNEKLFF
CDR3nt: TGTGCCAGCAGCGCGTCCCGGACCGGGAATGAAAAACTGTTTTTT

abundance: few
v_gene: TRBV5-1
j_gene: TRBJ2-3
d_gene: TRBD2
CDR3aa: CASSLLTSGGVTDTQYF
CDR3nt: TGCGCCAGCAGCCTACTGACTAGCGGGGGCGTCACAGATACGCAGTATTTT

abundance: few
v_gene: TRBV5-6
j_gene: TRBJ1-4
d_gene: -
CDR3aa: CASSNGGQLGNEKLFF
CDR3nt: TGTGCCAGCAGCAATGGCGGACAGCTGGGGAATGAAAAACTGTTTTTT

abundance: -
v_gene: TRBV7-9
j_gene: TRBJ2-5
d_gene: TRBD2
CDR3aa: CASSLRRTSSLETQYF
CDR3nt: TGTGCCAGCAGCTTAAGGAGGACTAGCTCGCTTGAGACCCAGTACTTC

abundance: few
v_gene: TRBV18
j_gene: TRBJ1-2
d_gene: -
CDR3aa: CASSPPDKQGYGYTF
CDR3nt: TGTGCCAGCTCACCACCTGATAAGCAGGGCTATGGCTACACCTTC

abundance: -
v_gene: TRBV10-3
j_gene: TRBJ1-2
d_gene: -
CDR3aa: CATNADRNGGYGYTF
CDR3nt: TGTGCCACTAACGCCGACAGGAACGGGGGCTATGGCTACACCTTC

abundance: few
v_gene: TRBV4-1
j_gene: TRBJ2-5
d_gene: -
CDR3aa: CASSQDVLTRFSEKETQYF
CDR3nt: TGCGCCAGCAGCCAAGATGTCCTCACGCGATTTAGCGAGAAAGAGACCCAGTACTTC